This TCR beta chain was documented in a study of cytomegalovirus exposure and HLA in healthy donors. Findings and limits, study-wide: Reportedly, diagnosis of cytomegalovirus status by the classifier showed high specificity and sensitivity. Confirmation was obtained in vitro that a few CMV-associated chains are specific for CMV antigens.

A multiplex PCR was run with 60 Vbeta primers and 13 Jbeta primers. The data were produced by immunoSEQ multiplex PCR, yet TCRdb's version contains in-frame clones alone and is incomplete. Among about 89,000 clones listed, 76% were seen once. Germline trimming cut 2 bases from V and 3 bases from J; bases unmatched to any gene: 5. This CDR3 has 16 amino acids. The germline CDR1 and CDR2 sequences are SGHTA and FQGNSA. A remark on this clone: Its antigen is not known.

Sequenced sample: PBMCs. The chain uses TRBV7-2 and TRBJ2-7; 12 bases map to TRBD2. This receptor was obtained from a male donor in good health and CMV-seronegative. CDR3 sequence (DNA): TGTGCCAGCAGCTTACCACTAGCGGGAGGATTCTACGAGCAGTACTTC. This sequence encodes CASSLPLAGGFYEQYF.